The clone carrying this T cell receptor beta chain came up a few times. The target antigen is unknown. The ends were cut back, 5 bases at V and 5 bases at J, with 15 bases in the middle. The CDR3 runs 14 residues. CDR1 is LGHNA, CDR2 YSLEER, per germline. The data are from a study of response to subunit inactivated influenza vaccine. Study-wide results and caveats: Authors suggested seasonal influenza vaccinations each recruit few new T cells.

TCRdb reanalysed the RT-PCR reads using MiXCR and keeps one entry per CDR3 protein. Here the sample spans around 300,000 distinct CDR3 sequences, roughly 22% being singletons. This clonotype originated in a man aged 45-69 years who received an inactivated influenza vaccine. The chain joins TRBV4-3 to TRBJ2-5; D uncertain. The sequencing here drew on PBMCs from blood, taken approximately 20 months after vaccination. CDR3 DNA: TGCGCCAGCAGCTCCCACCCTGGGCTTGAGACCCAGTACTTC. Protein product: CASSSHPGLETQYF.